This entry lists 18 T cell receptor beta chains sequenced from one sample in a study of cytomegalovirus exposure and HLA in healthy donors. With 60 Vbeta and 13 Jbeta primers, the PCR was carried out. This table comes from immunoSEQ multiplex PCR, and its TCRdb copy is limited to in-frame clones, with some not included. This table holds some 100,000 clones, 79% found once. Sequenced sample: PBMCs. All receptors come from a female donor in good health and CMV-seropositive.

This chain connects TRBV4-2 to TRBJ2-7, with 10 bases lining up with TRBD1. Per the germline V gene, CDR1 is LGHNA and CDR2 is YNFKEQ. The CDR3 has 15 amino acids. The V and J ends lost 2 bases and 4 bases, in that order; junction bases with no gene match: 5. CDR3 region: CASSQRTGGFYEQYF. The CDR3 DNA reads TGTGCCAGCAGCCAAAGGACAGGGGGTTTTTACGAGCAGTACTTC.

V gene TRBV19 combines with J gene TRBJ2-7; D might be TRBD1 (7 bases). Trimming removed 6 bases from V and 1 base from J, with 16 bases in between. The germline V gene encodes CDR1 LNHDA and CDR2 SQIVND (reference sequence). The CDR3 sequence is 15 residues long. The CDR3 spells CASSSSGDRSYEQYF. CDR3 bases: TGTGCCAGTAGCTCTTCGGGGGACAGATCCTACGAGCAGTACTTC.

This rearrangement joins TRBV6-1 to TRBJ1-1; 7 bases map to TRBD1. This CDR3 is 14 amino acids long. J was trimmed by 1 base and V by 6 bases; bases with no gene match: 5. The V gene's germline CDR1 is MNHNS and CDR2 SASEGT. The CDR3 is CASSLGQANTEAFF. CDR3 DNA: TGTGCCAGCAGCCTTGGACAGGCGAACACTGAAGCTTTCTTT.

V and J are TRBV5-6 and TRBJ1-4; maybe TRBD1 (6 bases). CDR3 length: 16 residues. CDR1 SGHDT and CDR2 YYEEEE come from the germline V gene. V lost 4 bases, J lost 2 bases, and 15 bases lay in between. In DNA, the CDR3 is TGTGCCAGCAGCGGCAGGGGAGTGGCGACTAATGAAAAACTGTTTTTT. Protein product: CASSGRGVATNEKLFF.

V gene TRBV9 combines with J gene TRBJ1-1, with D unresolved. The germline V gene has CDR1 SGDLS and CDR2 YYNGEE. Trimming removed 4 bases at V and 11 bases at J, with 12 bases between. This CDR3 spans 11 amino acids. CDR3 region: CASSQGGIAFF. Written as DNA, the CDR3 is TGTGCCAGCAGCCAAGGAGGGATCGCTTTCTTT.

Remarks on this clone: At one end the junction does not follow the germline gene, possibly because of a read error. The V call is TRBV19, the J call TRBJ1-1; possible D gene TRBD1, 5 bases. The CDR3 totals 15 residues. Per germline, CDR1 LNHDA and CDR2 SQIVND (reference sequence). The CDR3 protein is CATSIRALSGAEAFF. For the CDR3, the DNA is TGTGCCACTAGTATTCGGGCCCTGTCGGGGGCTGAAGCTTTCTTT.

This chain connects TRBV12-5 to TRBJ1-3, with D possibly TRBD1 on 5 matching bases. V lost 4 bases to trimming and J lost 2 bases, with 27 bases between them. Germline CDR1 and CDR2: LGHNT and FRNRAP. The CDR3 runs 20 residues. The DNA of the CDR3 is TGTGCTAGTGGTTCGGGAACCCGGGGTATTCCGGGACTGGCTGGAAACACCATATATTTT. Its translation is CASGSGTRGIPGLAGNTIYF.

The chain links TRBV7-9 to TRBJ1-4, with D hard to call. Trimming left V 0 bases short and J 1 base short, with 6 bases between. The CDR3 is made up of 15 amino acids. The germline gives CDR1 SEHNR, CDR2 FQNEAQ (reference sequence). The CDR3 sequence: CASSLASRTNEKLFF. The CDR3 DNA reads TGTGCCAGCAGCTTAGCGTCGAGAACTAATGAAAAACTGTTTTTT.

The rearrangement uses TRBV2 and TRBJ1-1; D is ambiguous. Between the trimmed V and J ends, which lost 2 bases and 2 bases, there was a span of 9 bases. The CDR3 is 14 amino acids. CDR1 is SNHLY, CDR2 FYNNEI, per germline. The CDR3 loop is CASSESYKNTEAFF. CDR3 nucleotide sequence: TGTGCCAGCAGTGAATCCTATAAAAACACTGAAGCTTTCTTT.

The chain recombines TRBV30 with TRBJ2-7; possible D gene TRBD2, 5 bases. The CDR3 loop spans 13 amino acids. Trimming removed 4 bases from V and 2 bases from J, with 12 bases in between. The germline CDR1 and CDR2 sequences are GTSNPN and SVGIG (reference sequence). The CDR3 DNA sequence: TGTGCCTGGAAACAAGCGGTGACCTACGAGCAGTACTTC. Amino acid sequence: CAWKQAVTYEQYF.

This clone was counted once. The CDR3 is CASSVVTNSPLHF. The CDR3 coding sequence is TGTGCCAGCAGCGTAGTGACAAATTCACCCCTCCACTTT. The V call is TRBV9, the J call TRBJ1-6; D is unclear. Germline loops: CDR1 SGDLS, CDR2 YYNGEE. V lost 0 bases and J 7 bases, leaving 5 bases between the germline ends. The CDR3 contains 13 residues.

This chain links TRBV21-1 with TRBJ1-4. TRBV21-1 is recorded as a pseudogene. The CDR3 runs 14 residues. CDR3 nucleotides: TGTGCCAGCAGCAGAGGGAATGGTGGTGAAAAACTGTTTTTT. Translating gives CASSRGNGGEKLFF.

This rearrangement joins TRBV7-9 to TRBJ2-5, with 8 bases that match TRBD2. The CDR3 is 14 amino acids. Trimming cost V 4 bases and J 5 bases; bases outside gene matches: 6. CDR1 is SEHNR, CDR2 FQNEAQ, per germline (reference sequence). In nucleotides, the CDR3 is TGTGCCAGCAGCTCCGCGGGGGGCTGGGAGACCCAGTACTTC. Amino acids: CASSSAGGWETQYF.

V and J are TRBV9 and TRBJ2-3, with D tentatively TRBD1 (5 bases). CDR1 is SGDLS and CDR2 is YYNGEE in the germline V gene. V was clipped by 3 bases and J by 1 base, with 6 bases between them. The CDR3 extends over 13 amino acids. The CDR3 is CASSAQGTDTQYF. The CDR3 bases are TGTGCCAGCAGCGCACAGGGCACAGATACGCAGTATTTT.

V and J are TRBV19 and TRBJ1-5, with TRBD1 matching over 9 bases. The CDR3 length is 15 residues. Germline lookup yields CDR1 LNHDA and CDR2 SQIVND (reference sequence). Unmatched junction bases numbered 6, after V lost 5 bases and J lost 4 bases. CDR3 protein: CASSPRTGDNQPQHF. For the CDR3, the DNA is TGTGCCAGTAGTCCTCGGACAGGGGATAATCAGCCCCAGCATTTT.

V gene TRBV19 combines with J gene TRBJ2-7, with TRBD2 matching 10 bases. The germline gives CDR1 LNHDA, CDR2 SQIVND (reference sequence). Germline trimming cut 6 bases from V and 7 bases from J; bases unmatched to any gene: 3. The CDR3 has 12 amino acids. CDR3 protein: CASRGLAWEQYF. The CDR3 DNA follows: TGTGCCAGTAGGGGACTAGCGTGGGAGCAGTACTTC.

This clone appeared a single time. This sequence joins TRBV18 and TRBJ1-1; unclear D gene. Per germline, CDR1 KGHSH and CDR2 LQKENI. The CDR3 totals 15 residues. V lost 2 bases to trimming and J lost 4 bases, with 14 bases between them. CDR3 coding DNA: TGTGCCAGCTCACCAATCGACCATCGAGGCACTGAAGCTTTCTTT. It translates to CASSPIDHRGTEAFF. The variable domain in full, with the rest retrieved from reference TRBV18 and TRBJ1-1, is NAGVMQNPRHLVRRRGQEARLRCSPMKGHSHVYWYRQLPEEGLKFMVYLQKENIIDESGMPKERFSAEFPKEGPSILRIQQVVRGDSAAYFCASSPIDHRGTEAFFGQGTRLTVV.

This clone showed up just a few times. The V call is TRBV9, the J call TRBJ1-2; D is perhaps TRBD1 (5 bases). Trimming pared 0 bases from V and 5 bases from J, leaving 11 bases between. There are 14 residues in the CDR3. The germline CDR1 and CDR2 sequences are SGDLS and YYNGEE. CDR3 in DNA: TGTGCCAGCAGCGTAGTCGGGGGGGAATATGGCTACACCTTC. It specifies CASSVVGGEYGYTF. Full variable domain (outside the CDR3, taken from reference TRBV9 and TRBJ1-2): DSGVTQTPKHLITATGQRVTLRCSPRSGDLSVYWYQQSLDQGLQFLIQYYNGEERAKGNILERFSAQQFPDLHSELNLSSLELGDSALYFCASSVVGGEYGYTFGSGTRLTVV.